These 20 T cell receptor beta chains share one sample of origin, sequenced in a study of blood T cell repertoires in COVID-19. Using immunoSEQ multiplex PCR, the repertoire was profiled, and TCRdb retains in-frame clones only, with some absent. The table lists about 100,000 clones, around four fifths of them singletons. The sample consisted of peripheral blood. The origin of the receptors is a man between 50 and 59 years old with active or convalescent COVID-19.

Turning to this clone: A junction end diverges from the germline sequence, so it may reflect a read error. The V call is TRBV28, the J call TRBJ1-5; 9 positions match TRBD1. The germline V gene encodes CDR1 MDHEN and CDR2 SYDVKM. This CDR3 contains 16 residues. The CDR3 reads CASTLPWTGGNQPQHF. The CDR3 DNA follows: TGTGCCAGCACTTTACCTTGGACAGGGGGCAATCAGCCCCAGCATTTT.

The CDR3 spells CASTLGGSRSGNTIYF. CDR3 nucleotides: TGTGCCAGTACCCTGGGGGGGTCGAGATCTGGAAACACCATATATTTT. The V call is TRBV19, the J call TRBJ1-3, with a possible D match to TRBD1 (5 bases). The CDR3 runs to 16 residues. Germline V gene data show CDR1 as LNHDA and CDR2 as SQIVND (reference sequence). With 7 bases removed from V and 1 base from J, the gap between germline ends came to 17 bases.

The chain is built from TRBV21-1 and TRBJ1-1; the table's TRBD1 call for D was not verified on the DNA. TRBV21-1 is described as a pseudogene. The CDR3 covers 17 residues. CDR3 bases: TGTGCCAGCAGCACAGACGCCGGGACAGGTGGGAACACTGAAGCTTTCTTT. This translates into CASSTDAGTGGNTEAFF.

The chain carries TRBV30 and TRBJ1-3; no firm D call. The CDR3 consists of 11 residues. The V gene lost 5 bases and the J gene lost 4 bases, with 6 bases spanning the gap. Per the germline V gene, CDR1 is GTSNPN and CDR2 is SVGIG (reference sequence). In DNA form, the CDR3 reads TGTGCCTGGGAGCGCGGAAACACCATATATTTT. Translation: CAWERGNTIYF.

Only one count was recorded for this clone. CDR3 protein: CASSQDLGLQRGGEQYF. CDR3 coding DNA: TGTGCCAGCAGCCAAGATCTCGGACTCCAAAGGGGGGGCGAGCAGTACTTC. The rearrangement links TRBV3-1 (or the pseudogene TRBV3-2) to TRBJ2-7, with a tentative D call TRBD2 (7 bases). CDR1 LGHDT and CDR2 YNNKEL come from the germline V gene (reference sequence). The length of the CDR3 is 17 residues. The V gene lost 0 bases and the J gene lost 6 bases, with 21 bases spanning the gap.

This clone was detected only once. V usage is TRBV19 and J usage is TRBJ1-5; TRBD1 agrees at 8 bases. The germline CDR1 and CDR2 sequences are LNHDA and SQIVND (reference sequence). The trim removed 1 base at V and 8 bases at J, leaving 19 bases unmatched. The CDR3 is 19 amino acids. DNA of the CDR3: TGTGCCAGTAGTATAGGTGTCGGCCCCAGCAGGGGGCCTCAAGAGCCCCAGCATTTT. This translates into CASSIGVGPSRGPQEPQHF.

The rearrangement uses TRBV5-1 and TRBJ1-2, with 8 bases identical to TRBD1. In germline, CDR1 is SGHRS, CDR2 YFSETQ. J was trimmed by 4 bases and V by 0 bases; bases with no gene match: 2. The CDR3 sequence is 14 residues long. CDR3 bases: TGCGCCAGCAGCTTGGGAGGACAGGGCTATGGCTACACCTTC. It yields the protein CASSLGGQGYGYTF.

This CDR3 reads CASSQEGGTNEQFF. As DNA, the CDR3 is TGTGCCAGCAGCCAAGAGGGAGGAACCAATGAGCAGTTCTTC. The chain joins TRBV3-1 (or the pseudogene TRBV3-2) to TRBJ2-1; D perhaps matches TRBD2 (6 bases). CDR3 length: 14 amino acids. Germline V gene lookup returns CDR1 LGHDT and CDR2 YNNKEL (reference sequence). Trimming pared 0 bases from V and 6 bases from J, leaving 9 bases between.

The chain uses TRBV28 and TRBJ2-7; D is possibly TRBD1 (6 bases). V was clipped by 6 bases and J by 2 bases, with 17 bases between them. Germline lookup yields CDR1 MDHEN and CDR2 SYDVKM. The CDR3 consists of 15 residues. The CDR3: CASSPPGHRTYEQYF. The CDR3 coding sequence is TGTGCCAGCAGCCCGCCGGGACATCGGACCTACGAGCAGTACTTC.

This clone appeared once. This chain uses TRBV7-9 with TRBJ1-4; TRBD1 aligns across 7 bases. Per germline, CDR1 SEHNR and CDR2 FQNEAQ (reference sequence). The CDR3 runs to 14 residues. Losses at the gene ends were 5 bases for V and 5 bases for J; bases not matched to a gene: 5. Here the CDR3 DNA reads TGTGCCAGCAGCGTACAGGGGCTGAATGAAAAACTGTTTTTT. It yields the protein CASSVQGLNEKLFF.

This clone appeared once. The rearrangement uses TRBV5-4 and TRBJ2-3; TRBD2 agrees at 7 bases. The J segment lost 1 base and the V segment lost 1 base, leaving 3 bases of the junction unmatched. The germline CDR1 and CDR2 sequences are SGHNT and YYREEE (reference sequence). The CDR3 is 15 residues long. The CDR3 nucleotides are TGTGCCAGCAGCTTGAGTAGCGGGCGCACAGATACGCAGTATTTT. It encodes CASSLSSGRTDTQYF. The whole variable domain, remainder taken from reference TRBV5-4 and TRBJ2-3, is ETGVTQSPTHLIKTRGQQVTLRCSSQSGHNTVSWYQQALGQGPQFIFQYYREEENGRGNFPPRFSGLQFPNYSSELNVNALELDDSALYLCASSLSSGRTDTQYFGPGTRLTVL.

The rearrangement uses TRBV18 and TRBJ2-3; 12 nucleotides line up with TRBD2. Germline V gene sequence: CDR1 KGHSH, CDR2 LQKENI. The CDR3 runs 14 residues. The J segment lost 5 bases and the V segment lost 3 bases, leaving 0 bases of the junction unmatched. The CDR3 region has the DNA TGTGCCAGCTCACCGGGACTAGCGGGAGATACGCAGTATTTT. This encodes CASSPGLAGDTQYF.

The J gene is TRBJ1-1, the V gene TRBV28; D is unresolved. This CDR3 region has 14 residues. The V end lost 4 bases, the J end lost 5 bases, and 14 bases lay between the germline ends. Germline CDR1 MDHEN, CDR2 SYDVKM. CDR3 protein: CASSSGPRRTEAFF. DNA for the CDR3: TGTGCCAGCAGTTCTGGACCGAGGAGGACTGAAGCTTTCTTT.

This clone appeared a few times. The chain links TRBV14 to TRBJ1-1, with unresolved D. The CDR3 consists of 15 residues. V lost 2 bases and J 0 bases, leaving 10 bases between the germline ends. CDR1 and CDR2 (germline): SGHDN, FVKESK. CDR3 amino acids: CASSQIRRVNTEAFF. The CDR3 DNA sequence: TGTGCCAGCAGCCAAATAAGGCGGGTGAACACTGAAGCTTTCTTT.

The J gene is TRBJ2-1, the V gene TRBV27; 9 bases match TRBD2. With V trimmed by 5 bases and J by 6 bases, 11 bases remained unmatched. The CDR3 covers 16 residues. From germline, CDR1 is MNHEY and CDR2 SMNVEV (reference sequence). CDR3 in amino acids: CASSPSGGGRANEQFF. CDR3 bases: TGTGCCAGCAGTCCGTCGGGGGGCGGGAGGGCCAATGAGCAGTTCTTC.

This clone was counted once. The J gene is TRBJ2-5, the V gene TRBV7-9; the match to TRBD1 covers 8 bases. The length of the CDR3 is 16 residues. Germline CDR1 reads SEHNR; CDR2 reads FQNEAQ (reference sequence). V was pared by 1 base and J by 5 bases, with 9 bases of the junction left unmatched. The DNA for the CDR3 is TGTGCCAGCAGCTTAGATCCAGGACAGGGTTTCGAGACCCAGTACTTC. Its protein product is CASSLDPGQGFETQYF.

The rearrangement uses TRBV6-5 and TRBJ2-7, with 9 bases matching TRBD1. Germline CDR1 is MNHEY and CDR2 is SVGAGI. The CDR3 covers 14 residues. With V trimmed by 9 bases and J by 3 bases, 9 bases remained unmatched. The CDR3 spells CARTGQGIHYEQYF. The DNA of the CDR3 is TGTGCCAGAACTGGACAGGGGATCCACTACGAGCAGTACTTC.

The gene calls are TRBV3-1 (or the pseudogene TRBV3-2) and TRBJ1-5; tentatively, D is TRBD1 (5 bases). The length of the CDR3 is 13 residues. Germline CDR1 and CDR2: LGHDT and YNNKEL (reference sequence). V shed 1 base and J shed 5 bases, with 6 bases lying between them. CDR3 nucleotide sequence: TGTGCCAGCAGCCAAGCCAGGGATCAGCCCCAGCATTTT. It yields the protein CASSQARDQPQHF.

This chain links TRBV12-3 or TRBV12-4 with TRBJ2-2, with D unresolved. The V end was cut by 3 bases, the J end by 2 bases, with 4 bases between. The CDR3 is 13 amino acids. The CDR3 sequence is CASSFSNTGELFF. For the CDR3, the DNA is TGTGCCAGCAGTTTCTCCAACACCGGGGAGCTGTTTTTT.

This clone occurred a few times. DNA of the CDR3: TGTGCCAGCAGCTTAGATCGGACAGCCGAAGCTTTCTTT. The encoded protein is CASSLDRTAEAFF. The rearrangement uses TRBV11-2 and TRBJ1-1, with a weak D call TRBD1 (6 bases). CDR3 length equals 13 residues. Germline-derived CDR1 and CDR2 are SGHAT and FQNNGV. The V and J ends lost 0 bases and 8 bases respectively, with 10 bases between them.